The clone carrying this TCR beta chain turned up a few times. What it binds is unknown. The sample comes from a study of CD8+ T cells in alopecia areata. General observations from the study: For baseline CD8+ expansion, any link to response stays uncertain with one nonresponder.

Stated treatment: oral pan-JAK inhibitor, 5-10 mg twice daily. Researchers took lesional scalp punch biopsies and peripheral blood from people who were alopecia areata patients. RNA, once extracted, was reverse transcribed into cDNA for use as the sequencing template. TCRdb's table, derived via immunoSEQ multiplex PCR, lists solely in-frame clones and lacks some. The sample consists of about 220,000 clones, more than 45% of them appearing once. This clonotype was sampled from a human donor with alopecia areata. This material consisted of CD4+ T cells sorted from blood, taken at week 4, from a patient treated with tofacitinib.

The chain's CDR3 is CASSRTSGRGDEQYF. CDR3 in DNA: TGCGCCAGCAGCAGAACAAGCGGGAGAGGGGACGAGCAGTACTTC. This chain uses TRBV5-1 with TRBJ2-7; 8 bases align to TRBD2. Germline V gives CDR1 SGHRS, CDR2 YFSETQ. The V gene end was trimmed by 4 bases and the J gene end by 5 bases; junction bases not matched to a gene: 11. This CDR3 region has 15 residues.